This T cell receptor (beta chain) was observed in a study of cytotoxic CD8 clonotypes in ibrutinib-treated CLL. Method: immunoSEQ multiplex PCR; TCRdb's copy keeps in-frame clones and lacks some. The sample holds approximately 74,000 clones, more than 70% seen once. Per germline, CDR1 SGHVS and CDR2 FNYEAQ. The CDR3 runs 15 residues. V was shortened by 4 bases and J by 1 base, with 12 bases between the two germline ends. The clonotype comes from a human donor with chronic lymphocytic leukemia. The V and J genes are TRBV7-6 and TRBJ2-3; D remains ambiguous. Sequenced here: PBMCs, sampled at disease progression, from a patient treated with ibrutinib. CDR3 amino acids: CASSSPRGGTDTQYF. CDR3 DNA sequence: TGTGCCAGCAGCTCCCCTCGCGGCGGCACAGATACGCAGTATTTT.